This TCR beta chain was retrieved from a study of shared T cell receptors in the human thymus. CDR3 length equals 19 residues. Germline values: CDR1 LGHNA, CDR2 YNFKEQ. Trimming took 1 base from V and 3 from J; bases not matched to a gene: 11. Sequencing was performed with immunoSEQ multiplex PCR; in TCRdb, only in-frame clones are kept and a portion is missing. The sample has roughly 710,000 clones, 75% to 90% seen once. The same data also went into a second study, on human thymus T cells. From that paper: Congenital heart defects were the reason for the corrective surgery that the donors, healthy Finnish infants, were having. Resections removed during corrective heart surgery provided the thymus tissue used. Gene usage for V and J segments appeared biased in thymic and blood repertoires.

The TCR sequence derives from a girl under three years old with a congenital heart defect. Sequencing was done on a sample of thymocytes. This chain connects TRBV4-2 to TRBJ2-6, with 8 bases identical to TRBD1. The CDR3 loop reads CASSQVPRTGLCGANVLTF. CDR3 nucleotides: TGTGCCAGCAGCCAAGTTCCACGGACAGGGCTATGTGGGGCCAACGTCCTGACTTTC.